This TCR beta chain emerged from a study of blood T cell repertoires in COVID-19. Study overall: Spain, Italy and the United States supplied samples that represented acute and convalescent COVID-19. Sample material is recorded as cDNA or gDNA derived from T cells, B-cell-depleted T cells, or PBMCs.

Authors' analysis steps: For nucleated cells, counts were estimated from reference gene primer amplification. Some clones are missing from TCRdb's copy, which holds only in-frame ones; the method was immunoSEQ multiplex PCR. D and trimming come from the DNA, and the V and J calls and clone size come from that table. The sample has around 30,000 clones, 83% seen once. CDR3 size: 16 residues. The sample consisted of peripheral blood. The receptor was isolated from a human donor in a cohort sampled during active COVID-19. The chain couples TRBV21-1 to TRBJ1-2; TRBD1 was called by the table and not checked on the DNA. TRBV21-1 is a documented pseudogene. CDR3 residues: CASSKEKDRGLYGYTF. The CDR3 bases are TGTGCCAGCAGCAAAGAGAAGGACAGAGGCCTCTATGGCTACACCTTC.